The clone carrying this T cell receptor (beta chain) was detected a few times. Its antigen is not known. This entry is derived from a study of STAT3 mutations in large granular lymphocyte leukemia. Whole-study results and caveats: Every T-cell large granular lymphocyte leukemia patient had at least one immunodominant TCR beta clonotype.

The repertoire was sequenced with immunoSEQ multiplex PCR; TCRdb's copy has only in-frame clones and lacks some. The data hold about 4,200 clones, with roughly two thirds observed a single time. The receptor comes from a man aged 55 to 69 with T-cell large granular lymphocyte leukemia. Some clones in this sample may be carry-over from other donors' samples. Input material: peripheral blood mononuclear cells.

CDR3 region: CASSEQENTEAFF. For the CDR3, the DNA is TGCGCCAGCAGTGAGCAGGAGAACACTGAAGCTTTCTTT. The gene calls are TRBV10-2 and TRBJ1-1; D uncertain. V shed 2 bases and J shed 1 base, with 5 bases lying between them. The CDR3 has 13 amino acids. Per germline, CDR1 WSHSY and CDR2 SAAADI.